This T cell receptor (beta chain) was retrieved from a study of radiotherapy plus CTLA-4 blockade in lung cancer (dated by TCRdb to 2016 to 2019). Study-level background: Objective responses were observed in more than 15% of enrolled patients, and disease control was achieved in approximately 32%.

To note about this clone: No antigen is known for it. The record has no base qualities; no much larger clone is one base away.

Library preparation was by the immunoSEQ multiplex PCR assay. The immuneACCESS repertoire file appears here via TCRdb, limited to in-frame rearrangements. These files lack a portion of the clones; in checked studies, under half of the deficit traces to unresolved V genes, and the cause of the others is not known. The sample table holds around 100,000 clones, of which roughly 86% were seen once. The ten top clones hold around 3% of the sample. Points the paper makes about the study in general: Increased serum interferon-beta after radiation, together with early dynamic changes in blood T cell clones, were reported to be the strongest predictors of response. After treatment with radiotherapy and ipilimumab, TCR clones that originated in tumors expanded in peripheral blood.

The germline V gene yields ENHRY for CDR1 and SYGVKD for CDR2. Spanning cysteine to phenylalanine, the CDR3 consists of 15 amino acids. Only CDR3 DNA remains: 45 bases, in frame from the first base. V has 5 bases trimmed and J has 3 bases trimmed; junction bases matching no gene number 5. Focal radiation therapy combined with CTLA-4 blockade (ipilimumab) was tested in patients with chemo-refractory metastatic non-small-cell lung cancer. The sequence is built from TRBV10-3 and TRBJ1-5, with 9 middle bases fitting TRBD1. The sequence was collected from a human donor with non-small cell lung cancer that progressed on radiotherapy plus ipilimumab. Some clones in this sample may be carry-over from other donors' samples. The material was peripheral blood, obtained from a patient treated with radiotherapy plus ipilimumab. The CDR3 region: CAISRDRALNQPQHF. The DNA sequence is TGTGCCATCAGTAGGGACAGGGCCCTCAATCAGCCCCAGCATTTT.